The clone carrying this TCR beta chain occurred a few times. This sample also contains other DNA sequences that code for the same CDR3. This entry is derived from a study of blood T cell repertoires in COVID-19. Study-wide context: Sites in the United States, Italy and Spain provided acute and convalescent COVID-19 samples. T cells, B-cell-depleted T cells, or PBMCs supplied cDNA or gDNA.

Original methodology: The assay estimated nucleated cells by amplifying reference gene primers. Profiling relied on immunoSEQ multiplex PCR, and the TCRdb table lists in-frame clones only, not all of them. V and J calls and clone size follow that table, whereas D and trimming were derived from the DNA. The sample consists of 250,000 to 350,000 clones, roughly nine tenths of them appearing once. CDR1 and CDR2 from the germline V gene are MNHEY and SMNVEV (reference sequence). The CDR3 is made up of 12 amino acids. The V end was cut by 3 bases, the J end by 7 bases, with 4 bases between. This clonotype was sampled from a man younger than 30 with active or convalescent COVID-19. Sequenced input: peripheral blood. The genes are TRBV27 and TRBJ1-6; D is undetermined. The CDR3, as DNA: TGTGCCAGCAGTTTTCCAAATTCACCCCTCCACTTT. Encoded protein: CASSFPNSPLHF.